What follows are 4 T cell receptor beta chains derived from one specimen sequenced in a study of T cells expressing NK-cell markers. Each CDR3 protein gets one entry in TCRdb, which reprocessed the 5' RACE reads and gives no DNA. This listing includes about 370,000 distinct CDR3 sequences. What was sequenced was blood T cells: a sorted CD56 or NKG2C T cell subset, CD4+ or CD8+ T cells, or bulk PBMC T cells (not recorded which). The receptor source for this set is a woman in her forties or fifties in good health.

V and J are TRBV6-5 and TRBJ1-3; TCRdb picks TRBD1, but there is no DNA to check that call. Germline V gene data show CDR1 as MNHEY and CDR2 as SVGAGI. This CDR3 region has 15 residues. CDR3 sequence reads: CASSPLQGAGNTIYF.

The V gene is TRBV14, the J gene TRBJ2-5; TCRdb lists TRBD2, though no DNA is available to test this call. There are 15 residues in the CDR3. Germline loops: CDR1 SGHDN, CDR2 FVKESK. The CDR3 region is CASSQVWEGLETQYF.

The chain combines TRBV4-1 with TRBJ1-5. The CDR3 has 15 residues. Per the germline V gene, CDR1 is MGHRA and CDR2 is YSYEKL. This chain's CDR3 is CASSLREGNDQPQHF.

The chain joins TRBV24-1 to TRBJ2-7. The CDR3 is 14 amino acids. Germline V gene data show CDR1 as KGHDR and CDR2 as SFDVKD. CDR3 sequence: CATWTLNSSYEQYF.